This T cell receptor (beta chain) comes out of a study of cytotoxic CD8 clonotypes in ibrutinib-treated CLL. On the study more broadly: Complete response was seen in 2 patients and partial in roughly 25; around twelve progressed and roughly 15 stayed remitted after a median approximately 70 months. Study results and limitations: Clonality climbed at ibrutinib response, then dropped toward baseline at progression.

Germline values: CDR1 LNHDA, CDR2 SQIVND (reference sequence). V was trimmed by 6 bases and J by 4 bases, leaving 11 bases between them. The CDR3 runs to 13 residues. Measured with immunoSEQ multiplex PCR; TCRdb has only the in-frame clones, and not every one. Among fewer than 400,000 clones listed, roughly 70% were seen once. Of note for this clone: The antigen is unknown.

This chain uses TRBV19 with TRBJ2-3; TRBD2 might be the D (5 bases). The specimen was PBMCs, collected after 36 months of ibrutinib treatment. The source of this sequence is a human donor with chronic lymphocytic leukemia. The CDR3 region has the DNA TGTGCCAGTAGCCCAGCGGCTCCAGATACGCAGTATTTT. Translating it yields CASSPAAPDTQYF.